Sequencing of this T cell receptor (beta chain) was carried out in a study of T cells in Graves' hyperthyroidism and ophthalmopathy. Study summary: Peripheral blood was secured at the point of initial diagnosis, before any treatment.

Trimming took off 2 bases at V and 0 bases at J, with 12 bases between the two ends. The CDR3 has 16 residues. CDR1 is SEHNR and CDR2 is FQNEAQ in the germline V gene (reference sequence). On this clonotype itself: Here the CDR3 omits its conserved ending phenylalanine or tryptophan, so a read error is the likely source.

Amplification yielded TCR beta CDR3 regions, with RNA transcripts as the source. TCR CDR3 underwent first-round RT-PCR with the HTBI primer set. TCRdb analysed the multiplex PCR reads with MiXCR anew, one entry per CDR3 protein. The sample shows about 640,000 distinct CDR3 sequences, less than 25% of them seen only once. The sequencing input was blood. The genes are TRBV7-9 and TRBJ2-3; D uncertain. This receptor was obtained from a man aged 25-40 years with Graves' ophthalmopathy. CDR3 in amino acids: CASSLWPPISTDTQYS. The CDR3 bases are TGTGCCAGCAGCTTATGGCCACCCATTAGCACAGATACGCAGTATTCT.